The entry that follows covers one T cell receptor (beta chain) sequence. Its antigen is undetermined. CD45RO negativity and positive selection for CCR7 defined naive CD8 cells, a population that excluded terminally differentiated effector memory CD45RA+ cells. This entry is derived from a study of shared clonotypes between healthy human individuals. In the study overall: CD4 naive and memory got three plates each, CD8 naive two, CD8 memory one.

General observations from the study: A reduction in generation probabilities was seen for non-shared clonotypes relative to those shared by all four donors.

V was pared by 4 bases and J by 0 bases, with 13 bases between. This CDR3 contains 16 residues. Germline CDR1 is MNHEY and CDR2 is SMNVEV (reference sequence). The table came from immunoSEQ multiplex PCR; TCRdb's copy has only in-frame clones and leaves some out. Of millions of clones in the sample, about 92% are singletons; the top ten hold 1.7%. The sequenced material came from naive CD8+ T cells from PBMCs. The rearrangement uses TRBV27 and TRBJ2-1, with a weak D call TRBD2 (5 bases). The TCR comes from a young man in good health. Some clones in this sample may be carry-over from other donors' samples. In DNA form, the CDR3 reads TGTGCCAGCAGTTCCATAGCGCCATTCTCCTACAATGAGCAGTTCTTC. It encodes CASSSIAPFSYNEQFF.